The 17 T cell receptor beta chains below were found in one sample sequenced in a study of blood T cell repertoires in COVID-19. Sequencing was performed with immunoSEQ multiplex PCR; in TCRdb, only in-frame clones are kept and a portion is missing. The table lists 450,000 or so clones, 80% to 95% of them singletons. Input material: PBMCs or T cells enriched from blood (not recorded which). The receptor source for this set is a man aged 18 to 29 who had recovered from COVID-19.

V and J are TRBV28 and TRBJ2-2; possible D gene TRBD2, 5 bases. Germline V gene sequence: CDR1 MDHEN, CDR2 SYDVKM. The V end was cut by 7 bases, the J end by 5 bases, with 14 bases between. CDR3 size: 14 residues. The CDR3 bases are TGTGCCAGCATGAGGGCCAGAATAACCGGGGAGCTGTTTTTT. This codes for CASMRARITGELFF.

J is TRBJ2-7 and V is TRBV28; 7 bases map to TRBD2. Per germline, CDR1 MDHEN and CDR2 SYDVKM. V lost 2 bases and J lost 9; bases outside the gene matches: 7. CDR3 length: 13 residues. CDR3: CASSLEVSGGQYF. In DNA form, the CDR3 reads TGTGCCAGCAGTTTAGAGGTCTCGGGGGGGCAGTACTTC.

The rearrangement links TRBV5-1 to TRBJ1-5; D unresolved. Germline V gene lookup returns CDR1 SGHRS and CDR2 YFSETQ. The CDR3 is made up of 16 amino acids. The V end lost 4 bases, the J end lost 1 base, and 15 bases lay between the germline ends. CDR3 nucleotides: TGCGCCAGCAGCCCCGGGGATACGGGGAGCAATCAGCCCCAGCATTTT. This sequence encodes CASSPGDTGSNQPQHF.

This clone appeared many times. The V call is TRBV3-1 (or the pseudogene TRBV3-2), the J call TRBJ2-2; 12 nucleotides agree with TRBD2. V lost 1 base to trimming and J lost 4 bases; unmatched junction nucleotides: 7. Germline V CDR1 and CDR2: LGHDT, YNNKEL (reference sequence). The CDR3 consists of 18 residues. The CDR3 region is CASSQVLAGGPATGELFF. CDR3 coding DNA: TGTGCCAGCAGCCAAGTTCTAGCGGGAGGGCCGGCCACCGGGGAGCTGTTTTTT.

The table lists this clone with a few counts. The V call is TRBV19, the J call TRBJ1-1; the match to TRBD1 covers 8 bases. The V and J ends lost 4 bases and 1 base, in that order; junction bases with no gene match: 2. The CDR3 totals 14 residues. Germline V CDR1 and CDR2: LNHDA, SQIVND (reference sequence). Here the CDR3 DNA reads TGTGCCAGTAGTAGGGACAGGAGGAACACTGAAGCTTTCTTT. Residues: CASSRDRRNTEAFF.

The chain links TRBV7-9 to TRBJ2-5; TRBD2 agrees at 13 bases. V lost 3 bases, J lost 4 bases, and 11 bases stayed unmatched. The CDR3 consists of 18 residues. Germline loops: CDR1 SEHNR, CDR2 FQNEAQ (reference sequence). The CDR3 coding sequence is TGTGCCAGCAGCTTTCCTCCCGGGACTAGCGGGGCCCCAGAGACCCAGTACTTC. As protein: CASSFPPGTSGAPETQYF.

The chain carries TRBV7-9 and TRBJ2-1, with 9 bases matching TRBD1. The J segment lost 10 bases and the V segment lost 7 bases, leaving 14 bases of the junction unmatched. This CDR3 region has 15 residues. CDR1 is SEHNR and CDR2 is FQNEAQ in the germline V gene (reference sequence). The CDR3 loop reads CASTPEDRGLWEQFF. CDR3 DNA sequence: TGTGCCAGCACCCCCGAGGACAGGGGCCTTTGGGAGCAGTTCTTC.

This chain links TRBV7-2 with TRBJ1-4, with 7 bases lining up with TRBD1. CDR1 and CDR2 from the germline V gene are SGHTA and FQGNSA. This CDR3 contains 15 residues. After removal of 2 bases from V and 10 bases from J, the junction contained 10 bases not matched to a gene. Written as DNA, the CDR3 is TGTGCCAGCAGCTTACTCGCCAGGGGGACCGTAAAACTGTTTTTT. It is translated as CASSLLARGTVKLFF.

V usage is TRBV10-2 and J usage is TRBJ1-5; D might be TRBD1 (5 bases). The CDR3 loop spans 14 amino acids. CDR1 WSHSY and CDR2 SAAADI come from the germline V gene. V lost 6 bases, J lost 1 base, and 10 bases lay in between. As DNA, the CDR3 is TGCGCCAGCAGCCCCGACAGAAGCAATCAGCCCCAGCATTTT. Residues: CASSPDRSNQPQHF.

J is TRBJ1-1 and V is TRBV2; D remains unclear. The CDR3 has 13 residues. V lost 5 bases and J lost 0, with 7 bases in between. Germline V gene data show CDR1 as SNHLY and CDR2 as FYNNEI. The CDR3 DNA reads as TGTGCCAGCAGTCCCGGGATGAACACTGAAGCTTTCTTT. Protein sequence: CASSPGMNTEAFF.

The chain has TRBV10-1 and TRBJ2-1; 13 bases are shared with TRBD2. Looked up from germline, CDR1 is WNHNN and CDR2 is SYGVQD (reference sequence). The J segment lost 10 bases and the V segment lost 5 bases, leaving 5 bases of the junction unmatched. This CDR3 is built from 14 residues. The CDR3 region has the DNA TGCGCCAGCAGTCCATGGACTAGCGGGGGAGAGCAGTTCTTC. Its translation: CASSPWTSGGEQFF.

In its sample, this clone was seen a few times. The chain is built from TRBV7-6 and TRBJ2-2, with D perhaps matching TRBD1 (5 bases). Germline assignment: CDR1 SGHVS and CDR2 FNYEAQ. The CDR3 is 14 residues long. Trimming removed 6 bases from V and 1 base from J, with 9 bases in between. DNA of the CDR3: TGTGCCAGCAGATCTACAGGGAACACCGGGGAGCTGTTTTTT. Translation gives CASRSTGNTGELFF.

DNA of the CDR3: TGTGCCAGCCATACATCGGGGTTCGAGGGCTACACCTTC. Translation: CASHTSGFEGYTF. The V gene is TRBV19, the J gene TRBJ1-2; unclear D gene. CDR1 and CDR2 (germline): LNHDA, SQIVND (reference sequence). The CDR3 sequence is 13 residues long. V lost 9 bases to trimming and J lost 8 bases, with 19 bases between them.

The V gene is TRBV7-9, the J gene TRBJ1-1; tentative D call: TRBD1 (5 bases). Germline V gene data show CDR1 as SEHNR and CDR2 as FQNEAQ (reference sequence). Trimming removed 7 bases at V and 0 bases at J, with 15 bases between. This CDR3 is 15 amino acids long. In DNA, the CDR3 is TGTGCCAGCAAATCCCCCCAGGACATGAACACTGAAGCTTTCTTT. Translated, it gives CASKSPQDMNTEAFF.

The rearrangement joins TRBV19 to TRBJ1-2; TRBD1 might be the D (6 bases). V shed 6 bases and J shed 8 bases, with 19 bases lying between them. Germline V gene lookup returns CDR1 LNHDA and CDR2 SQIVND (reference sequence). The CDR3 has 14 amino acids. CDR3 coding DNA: TGTGCCAGTAGCCAACCGGGACAAGGTGCCGGCTACACCTTC. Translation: CASSQPGQGAGYTF.

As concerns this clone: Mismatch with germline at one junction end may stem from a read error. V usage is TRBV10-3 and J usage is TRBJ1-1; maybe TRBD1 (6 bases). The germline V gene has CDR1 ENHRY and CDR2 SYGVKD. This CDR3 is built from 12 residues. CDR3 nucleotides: TGCGCCGCGGGGGGGCTGGTCACTGAAGCTTTCTTT. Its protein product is CAAGGLVTEAFF.

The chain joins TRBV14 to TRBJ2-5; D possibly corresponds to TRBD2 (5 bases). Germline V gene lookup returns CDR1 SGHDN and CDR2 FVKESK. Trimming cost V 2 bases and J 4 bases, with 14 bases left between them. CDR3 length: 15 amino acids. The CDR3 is CASSQQLGSGETQYF. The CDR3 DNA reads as TGTGCCAGCAGCCAACAGCTTGGGAGCGGAGAGACCCAGTACTTC.